The clone carrying this T cell receptor (beta chain) was recorded a few times. As yet, its antigen is unknown. They built TCR cDNA with 5'RACE template switching, a step that put in a universal primer site and UMIs. TCRdb re-derived calls from the 5' RACE reads in MiXCR, one entry per CDR3 protein. In the table there are hundreds of thousands of distinct CDR3 sequences, over 9% of which are singletons. The record originates from a study of T cells after yellow fever vaccination. Study at large: SMART-Seq v4 Ultra Low Input prepared libraries from low-cell fractions. Study outcomes and limitations: Secondary responses were weaker yet peaked faster, day 5 versus 15.

Germline assignment: CDR1 LNHNV and CDR2 YYDKDF (reference sequence). The V gene lost 0 bases and the J gene lost 2 bases, with 10 bases spanning the gap. The CDR3 consists of 15 residues. The TCR was taken from a young man who received the YFV17D yellow fever vaccine. This specimen consisted of PBMCs, obtained on the day of the yellow fever booster vaccination. The gene calls are TRBV15 and TRBJ2-5; D not certain. CDR3 nucleotides: TGTGCCACCAGCAGAGATCCTAACGGACAAGAGACCCAGTACTTC. Encoded protein: CATSRDPNGQETQYF.